This TCR beta chain is from a study of T-cell memory formation after mild COVID-19 (dated by TCRdb to 2020 to 2023). Concerning the study at large: TCR sequence clusters from the two donors were found to be largely donor specific. In a couple of donors, T-cell clones that expanded and contracted after mild COVID-19 were followed by sequencing TCRalpha and TCRbeta repertoires longitudinally. The cohort comprised two young, previously healthy adult volunteers, one female and one male. What the study reported, not specific to this receptor: SARS-CoV-2 specificity was not confirmed for the second-wave clones peaking on day 37. Contracting CD4+ clones were located mainly in the CM and EM memory subsets, whereas CD8+ clones were found to be enriched in EMRA. Balanced CD4/CD8 phenotypes were observed for clones contracting from day 15 to 85, whereas a bias towards CD4+ was observed for a second wave of clones expanding from day 15 to 37. Some responding clones were found in pre-infection memory, which suggests that pre-existing cross-reactive memory T cells took part in the SARS-CoV-2 response. The study covered only a couple of mild cases, and larger cohorts including severe cases with pre-infection samples were considered necessary.

Including cysteine and phenylalanine, the CDR3 has 15 amino acids. Just the 45-base CDR3 DNA is kept, in frame starting at base 1. V is pared back by 1 base and J by 2 bases, with 9 bases lying between the germline termini. The germline V gene (reference sequence) provides CDR1 LGHDT and CDR2 YNNKEL. The run used an Illumina NovaSeq 6000. TCRalpha and TCRbeta cDNA libraries were constructed by 5'RACE with constant-segment primers, with sample barcodes and unique molecular identifiers being introduced. Trizol reagent was used to extract RNA from every sample. The libraries were amplified in two PCR steps, and the second step added a second sample barcode and Illumina TruSeq adapters. Sequencing of libraries was performed on an Illumina NovaSeq with 2 x 150 bp paired-end reads. The authors' pipeline ran thus. The reads were demultiplexed and collapsed into UMI-guided consensus sequences using migec v1.2.7. With mixcr v2.1.11, UMI consensuses were aligned to TRA and TRB V and J templates and assembled into clonotypes. A clonotype was counted as expanded or contracted only if both edgeR and NoisET called the change significant, with noise models trained on biological replicates. For edgeR calls, the cutoffs were a false discovery rate-adjusted p below 0.01 and a log2 fold-change threshold of 1. As an exploratory analysis of dynamics, PCA with hierarchical clustering was applied to max-normalized trajectories of the 1000 most abundant clonotypes. Each responding clone was given a CD4 or CD8 phenotype based on the CD4+ and CD8+ repertoires, which had been sequenced separately. Through fastp at Q25 and MiXCR, TCRdb rebuilt clones from the public reads, retaining in-frame beta chains. Identical CDR3 proteins give one entry, which carries the most common genes and DNA. TCRdb's processing, not the study's, gives the V and J calls here. This sample is represented by about 400,000 distinct CDR3 sequences; more than 20% of them were singletons. The ten largest clones take up 10% to 15% of the sample.

Ficoll-Paque density gradient centrifugation was the method used to isolate PBMCs. With respect to this clonotype: Its antigen specificity is not known. Base quality data are lacking; no much larger clone is found one base away.

The receptor chain draws on TRBV3-1 and TRBJ1-3; no D gene is confidently identified. Sequenced input: PBMCs or a T cell subset sorted from them (not recorded which). The source of this sequence is an adult woman who had mild COVID-19 (a few samples of this study predate the infection). The sample titles of this study are shuffled in the database, so cell type and time point are left out; the donor was told from shared clones. For the CDR3, the sequence is CASSQALNTGNTIYF. DNA sequence: TGTGCCAGCAGCCAAGCCCTGAACACTGGAAACACCATATATTTT.